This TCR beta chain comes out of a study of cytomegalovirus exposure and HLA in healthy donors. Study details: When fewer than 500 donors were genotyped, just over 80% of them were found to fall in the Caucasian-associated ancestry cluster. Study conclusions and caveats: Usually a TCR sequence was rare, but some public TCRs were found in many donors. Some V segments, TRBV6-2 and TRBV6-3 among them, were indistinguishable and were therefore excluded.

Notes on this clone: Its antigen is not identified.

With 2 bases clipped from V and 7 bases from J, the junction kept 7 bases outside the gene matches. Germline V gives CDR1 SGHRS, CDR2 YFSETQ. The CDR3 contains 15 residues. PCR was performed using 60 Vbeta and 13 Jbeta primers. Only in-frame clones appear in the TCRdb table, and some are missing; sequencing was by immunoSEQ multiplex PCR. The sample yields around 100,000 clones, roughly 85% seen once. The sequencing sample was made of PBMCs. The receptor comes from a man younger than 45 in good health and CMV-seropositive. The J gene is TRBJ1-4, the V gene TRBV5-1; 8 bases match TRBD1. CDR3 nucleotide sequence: TGCGCCAGCAGCTTCGGTCAGGGGGCCGGTGAAAAACTGTTTTTT. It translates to CASSFGQGAGEKLFF.